This is a list of T cell receptor beta chains from one sample in a study of T cell responses to AZD1222 COVID-19 vaccine. The table came from immunoSEQ multiplex PCR; TCRdb's copy has only in-frame clones and leaves some out. Counted here are tens of thousands of clones, around nine tenths occurring once; the ten biggest clones make up roughly 5.2%. The starting material was peripheral blood, obtained 28 days after the second AZD1222 dose. Receptor source: an adult who received the AZD1222 COVID-19 vaccine. CDR3s include the opening cysteine and the closing phenylalanine or tryptophan.

j_call cdr3_length v_call cdr3_aa
TRBJ1-2 15 TRBV6-5 CASRSGQGELGGYTF
TRBJ1-2 15 TRBV5-1 CASSDRTGGGYGYTF
TRBJ2-5 14 TRBV11-2 CASSRDRGRETQYF
TRBJ2-2 15 TRBV11-3 CASSLRSSNTGELFF
TRBJ2-4 15 TRBV6-6 CASKGQTLERHIQYF
TRBJ1-5 13 TRBV4-1 CASSQAGGQPQHF
TRBJ1-2 15 TRBV6-5 CASSYGLGQGYGYTF
TRBJ1-1 13 TRBV6-5 CASSRPGSTEAFF
TRBJ1-2 15 TRBV4-1 CASSPSHRGSYGYTF
TRBJ2-6 16 TRBV2 CASSEFGGSGANVLTF
TRBJ1-2 17 TRBV5-4 CASSSPSPLTGYSGYTF
TRBJ2-3 18 TRBV30 CAWSVLESLAGRTDTQYF
TRBJ1-2 14 TRBV5-4 CASSLRTGGFGYTF
TRBJ1-2 15 TRBV6-4 CASSDSGNGADGYTF
TRBJ2-7 16 TRBV29-1 CSVKDVGGLNPYEQYF
TRBJ2-6 15 TRBV13 CASSWTGAGANVLTF
TRBJ1-6 16 TRBV6-6 CASRSKRAPVGSPLHF
TRBJ2-3 15 TRBV5-1 CASSLAGPYTDTQYF
TRBJ2-5 15 TRBV19 CASSGWQANQETQYF
TRBJ1-6 15 TRBV27 CATGQTGYYNSPLHF
TRBJ2-2 15 TRBV4-3 CASSQEGSRSGELFF
TRBJ2-7 13 TRBV2 CASSAPTRYEQYF
TRBJ1-2 11 TRBV20-1 CSAVQGWGYTF
TRBJ2-3 15 TRBV9 CASSVASGGADTQYF
TRBJ1-1 19 TRBV4-1 CASKEDRGALTRENTEAFF
TRBJ1-2 13 TRBV12-3/TRBV12-4 CASSLVQGRGYTF
TRBJ1-1 13 TRBV25-1 CASMGQRNTEAFF
TRBJ2-2 17 TRBV27 CASSAAKQVRNTGELFF